The 25 T cell receptor beta chains reported below all come from one sample, sequenced in a study of OX40 agonist ivuxolimab in advanced cancers. Sequencing was performed with immunoSEQ multiplex PCR; in TCRdb, only in-frame clones are kept and a portion is missing. The sample yields roughly 61,000 clones, approximately 81% seen once. The source material was CD4+ or CD8+ T cells sorted from blood, sampled in a trial of the OX40 agonist ivuxolimab. Source of these receptors: an adult with an advanced solid tumor such as melanoma, head and neck, liver or kidney cancer.

This chain uses TRBV4-1 with TRBJ2-5; maybe TRBD1 (6 bases). The V end lost 4 bases, the J end lost 3 bases, and 15 bases lay between the germline ends. The CDR3 sequence is 15 residues long. Germline-derived CDR1 and CDR2 are MGHRA and YSYEKL. The CDR3 DNA follows: TGCGCCAGCAGCCGGGTCTCGACAGGTAAAGAGACCCAGTACTTC. Translating gives CASSRVSTGKETQYF.

The V gene is TRBV19, the J gene TRBJ2-7; 9 nucleotides match TRBD2. Trimming took 4 bases from V and 3 from J; bases not matched to a gene: 4. This CDR3 region has 14 residues. CDR1 LNHDA and CDR2 SQIVND come from the germline V gene (reference sequence). The CDR3 DNA is TGTGCCAGTAGTAGGCGGGAGGGCTTCTACGAGCAGTACTTC. It codes for CASSRREGFYEQYF.

The chain combines TRBV4-2 with TRBJ2-5; tentatively, D is TRBD1 (6 bases). This CDR3 is built from 13 residues. The V gene's germline CDR1 is LGHNA and CDR2 YNFKEQ. Trimming took 3 bases from V and 5 from J, leaving 10 bases between them. The CDR3 loop is CASSQDRRETQYF. In DNA form, the CDR3 reads TGTGCCAGCAGCCAGGACAGACGGGAGACCCAGTACTTC.

The chain is built from TRBV6-1 and TRBJ2-2, with 7 bases lining up with TRBD1. This CDR3 contains 14 residues. Germline CDR1 is MNHNS and CDR2 is SASEGT. J lost 0 bases, V lost 6 bases, and 1 base had no gene match. CDR3 amino acids: CASRGTANTGELFF. Here the CDR3 DNA reads TGTGCCAGCAGGGGGACAGCGAACACCGGGGAGCTGTTTTTT.

The V and J genes are TRBV2 and TRBJ2-2, with D possibly TRBD1 on 5 matching bases. The ends were cut back, 8 bases at V and 5 bases at J, with 9 bases in the middle. There are 12 residues in the CDR3. Germline CDR1 reads SNHLY; CDR2 reads FYNNEI. The CDR3 nucleotides read TGTGCCAGCGGAAGGGGTACCGGGGAGCTGTTTTTT. Translated: CASGRGTGELFF.

This chain links TRBV19 with TRBJ2-3; the D gene could be TRBD1 or TRBD2 (5 bases each). The CDR3 has 14 amino acids. The germline CDR1 and CDR2 sequences are LNHDA and SQIVND (reference sequence). The V end was cut by 3 bases, the J end by 2 bases, with 9 bases between. The DNA for the CDR3 is TGTGCCAGTAGTATTGAGGGGAACACAGATACGCAGTATTTT. It specifies CASSIEGNTDTQYF.

V and J are TRBV19 and TRBJ2-3; D is ambiguous. Per the germline V gene, CDR1 is LNHDA and CDR2 is SQIVND (reference sequence). CDR3 length: 17 residues. Trimming left V 3 bases short and J 3 bases short, with 19 bases between. DNA for the CDR3: TGTGCCAGTAGTATGGGCGCGACCAAGAGTTCGACAGATACGCAGTATTTT. This encodes CASSMGATKSSTDTQYF. Based on the CDR3 plus reference TRBV19 and TRBJ2-3, the full variable domain is DGGITQSPKYLFRKEGQNVTLSCEQNLNHDAMYWYRQDPGQGLRLIYYSQIVNDFQKGDIAEGYSVSREKKESFPLTVTSAQKNPTAFYLCASSMGATKSSTDTQYFGPGTRLTVL.

The chain recombines TRBV9 with TRBJ2-1; the match to TRBD2 covers 10 bases. V shed 0 bases and J 7 bases; nucleotides not matched to a gene: 10. Germline CDR1 SGDLS, CDR2 YYNGEE. This CDR3 has 17 residues. The CDR3 sequence is CASSVAVSSGSQNEQFF. CDR3 DNA: TGTGCCAGCAGCGTAGCTGTGTCTAGCGGGAGCCAAAATGAGCAGTTCTTC.

This chain uses TRBV5-1 with TRBJ2-1, with 7 bases fitting TRBD2. The CDR3 covers 16 residues. J lost 2 bases, V lost 3 bases, and 8 bases had no gene match. CDR1 is SGHRS and CDR2 is YFSETQ in the germline V gene. The CDR3 sequence is CASSSGNLAAYNEQFF. CDR3 DNA sequence: TGCGCCAGCAGCTCGGGGAACCTAGCGGCCTACAATGAGCAGTTCTTC.

On this clone itself: Other DNA sequences in the same sample also yield this CDR3. The rearrangement uses TRBV28 and TRBJ2-7; D is unclear. V was trimmed by 4 bases and J by 3 bases, leaving 10 bases between them. The CDR3 extends over 13 amino acids. Germline lookup yields CDR1 MDHEN and CDR2 SYDVKM. The CDR3 protein is CASSSPGGYEQYF. The CDR3 DNA follows: TGTGCCAGCAGTTCCCCGGGCGGCTACGAGCAGTACTTC.

V is TRBV7-7 and J is TRBJ2-1; 13 bases agree with TRBD2. The CDR3 has 17 amino acids. From germline, CDR1 is SSHAT and CDR2 FNYEAQ (reference sequence). V lost 4 bases to trimming and J lost 4 bases; unmatched junction nucleotides: 7. CDR3 coding DNA: TGTGCCAGCAGCTACGGACTAGCGGGAGCGGGGTACAATGAGCAGTTCTTC. It specifies CASSYGLAGAGYNEQFF.

This chain uses TRBV7-9 with TRBJ2-1; D tentatively fits TRBD1 or TRBD2 (6 bases each). This CDR3 is built from 16 residues. V was shortened by 5 bases and J by 8 bases, with 22 bases between the two germline ends. Looked up from germline, CDR1 is SEHNR and CDR2 is FQNEAQ (reference sequence). The CDR3 protein is CASSLRGQERRYEQFF. Written as DNA, the CDR3 is TGTGCCAGCAGCCTCCGGGGGCAAGAGCGGCGGTATGAGCAGTTCTTC.

This chain uses TRBV29-1 with TRBJ2-7, with 12 bases fitting TRBD1. This CDR3 region has 15 residues. The J segment lost 5 bases and the V segment lost 7 bases, leaving 12 bases of the junction unmatched. Germline CDR1 reads SQVTM; CDR2 reads ANQGSEA. The CDR3 protein is CSAATQGQGAHEQYF. The CDR3 nucleotides are TGCAGCGCCGCCACCCAGGGACAGGGGGCTCACGAGCAGTACTTC.

The chain joins TRBV15 to TRBJ1-4; D is perhaps TRBD1 (6 bases). The germline CDR1 and CDR2 sequences are LNHNV and YYDKDF (reference sequence). This CDR3 spans 19 amino acids. V dropped 2 bases and J dropped 9 bases, with 28 bases sitting between them. This CDR3 reads CATSRLPPGPTGGGKKLFF. In nucleotides, the CDR3 is TGTGCCACCAGCAGACTTCCCCCAGGCCCGACAGGAGGGGGGAAAAAACTGTTTTTT.

V gene TRBV7-8 combines with J gene TRBJ2-3; no firm D call. The CDR3 is 12 amino acids. Germline CDR1 reads SGHVS; CDR2 reads FQNEAQ. V lost 7 bases, J lost 2 bases, and 7 bases lay in between. DNA for the CDR3: TGTGCCAGCATGAGGCTCACAGATACGCAGTATTTT. It codes for CASMRLTDTQYF.

The rearrangement links TRBV13 to TRBJ1-4; D not certain. The ends were cut back, 1 base at V and 3 bases at J, with 6 bases in the middle. CDR3 length equals 14 residues. Germline V gene lookup returns CDR1 PRHDT and CDR2 FYEKMQ (reference sequence). The CDR3 nucleotides read TGTGCCAGCAGCTTAGAAGGGTCTAATGAAAAACTGTTTTTT. Encoded protein: CASSLEGSNEKLFF.

The chain combines TRBV21-1 with TRBJ2-7; no check of the table's D call, TRBD2, against the DNA was made. TRBV21-1 is a pseudogene segment. The CDR3 runs to 17 residues. DNA for the CDR3: TGTGCCAGCACCTCATCGGCTAGCGGAAGGAAGGGGTACGAGCAGTACTTC. It yields the protein CASTSSASGRKGYEQYF.

V gene TRBV5-4 combines with J gene TRBJ1-3, with D hard to call. V was pared by 2 bases and J by 1 base, with 10 bases between. Germline-derived CDR1 and CDR2 are SGHNT and YYREEE (reference sequence). The CDR3 contains 15 residues. The CDR3 sequence is CASSLMLGSGNTIYF. The CDR3 coding sequence is TGTGCCAGCAGCTTAATGTTGGGGTCTGGAAACACCATATATTTT.

The V gene is TRBV29-1, the J gene TRBJ2-5, with 14 bases that match TRBD2. This CDR3 is built from 16 residues. Germline-derived CDR1 and CDR2 are SQVTM and ANQGSEA. Trimming removed 6 bases from V and 1 base from J; junction bases left unmatched: 7. CDR3 in DNA: TGCAGCGTCCGTCTTGGACTAGCGGGAGGCCAAGAGACCCAGTACTTC. Translated, it gives CSVRLGLAGGQETQYF.

J is TRBJ2-7 and V is TRBV30; 13 bases map to TRBD2. The CDR3 consists of 15 residues. V shed 0 bases, J shed 9 bases, and the junction held 8 bases outside the gene matches. Germline CDR1 reads GTSNPN; CDR2 reads SVGIG (reference sequence). The DNA for the CDR3 is TGTGCCTGGAGTGTACGGGGCACTAGCGGGAGGGCGCAGTACTTC. It codes for CAWSVRGTSGRAQYF.

This clone was seen only once. V gene TRBV2 combines with J gene TRBJ2-1, with D possibly TRBD1 on 6 matching bases. Germline assignment: CDR1 SNHLY and CDR2 FYNNEI. V dropped 7 bases and J dropped 8 bases, with 18 bases sitting between them. The CDR3 spans 14 residues. The CDR3 bases are TGTGCCAGCACCCCTACCACAGGGATGGATGAGCAGTTCTTC. The encoded protein is CASTPTTGMDEQFF.

This chain uses TRBV5-6 with TRBJ2-4; D assignment may be TRBD1 or TRBD2 (5 bases each). Trimming removed 2 bases from V and 6 bases from J, with 12 bases in between. The CDR3 is 14 residues long. In germline, CDR1 is SGHDT, CDR2 YYEEEE. CDR3 nucleotide sequence: TGTGCCAGCAGCTTTCAGGGAGCGATAAACATTCAGTACTTC. Translated: CASSFQGAINIQYF.

The chain employs TRBV6-6 and TRBJ1-5, with 9 bases aligning to TRBD1. Germline loops: CDR1 MNHNY, CDR2 SVGAGI (reference sequence). The junction had 5 bases not matched to a gene; V was cut back by 4 bases and J by 1 base. This CDR3 has 16 amino acids. The CDR3: CASSSLDRGSNQPQHF. CDR3 nucleotide sequence: TGTGCCAGCAGTTCGCTAGACAGGGGGAGCAATCAGCCCCAGCATTTT.

J is TRBJ2-7 and V is TRBV18, with a possible D match to TRBD2 (5 bases). CDR1 is KGHSH and CDR2 is LQKENI in the germline V gene. The ends were cut back, 3 bases at V and 4 bases at J, with 13 bases in the middle. This CDR3 is built from 14 residues. The CDR3 loop reads CASSPRAVIYEQYF. The CDR3 DNA is TGTGCCAGCTCACCGAGAGCGGTTATTTACGAGCAGTACTTC.

This clone was found a few times. The chain recombines TRBV30 with TRBJ1-1, with a weak D call TRBD1 (5 bases). The V end was cut by 3 bases, the J end by 1 base, with 9 bases between. The germline CDR1 and CDR2 sequences are GTSNPN and SVGIG (reference sequence). The CDR3 is made up of 13 amino acids. CDR3 sequence (DNA): TGTGCCTGGAGCGGGGGAGAGAACACTGAAGCTTTCTTT. This translates into CAWSGGENTEAFF.